This T cell receptor (beta chain) was documented in a study of response to subunit inactivated influenza vaccine. MiXCR was run by TCRdb on the RT-PCR reads, yielding one entry per CDR3 protein. In the table there are under 550,000 distinct CDR3 sequences, 7.2% of which are singletons. Germline trimming cut 5 bases from V and 16 bases from J; bases unmatched to any gene: 8. The CDR3 contains 11 residues. Per the germline V gene, CDR1 is SEHNR and CDR2 is FQNEAQ (reference sequence). This TCR was sampled from a man between 50 and 70 years old who received an inactivated influenza vaccine. Specimen: PBMCs from blood, collected around 25 months after vaccination. The genes are TRBV7-9 and TRBJ2-1, with 7 bases fitting TRBD2. CDR3 residues: CASSQGLVEFF. DNA of the CDR3: TGTGCCAGCAGCCAAGGACTAGTAGAATTCTTC. Using reference TRBV7-9 and TRBJ2-1 for the parts outside the CDR3, the full variable domain is DTGVSQNPRHKITKRGQNVTFRCDPISEHNRLYWYRQTLGQGPEFLTYFQNEAQLEKSRLLSDRFSAERPKGSFSTLEIQRTEQGDSAMYLCASSQGLVEFFGPGTRLTVL.